These T cell receptor beta chains were read from a single sample in a study of Graves' ophthalmopathy and Graves' hyperthyroidism. MiXCR, run by TCRdb on the multiplex PCR reads, gives a single entry per CDR3 protein. Found here are roughly 1.1 million distinct CDR3 sequences, about two fifths of them singletons; the top ten hold approximately 12%. Sequencing used peripheral blood or thyroid tissue (not recorded which). These receptors all come from an adult man with Graves' hyperthyroidism. CDR3s include the opening cysteine and the closing phenylalanine or tryptophan. Each record gives: clone size, V gene, CDR3 protein. A clone size is listed for some rows: how often the clone was seen (once, few, many), or a class if it is expanded.

size: -
V: TRBV10-3
CDR3: CASRVGTGGREKLFF

size: -
V: TRBV20-1
CDR3: CSAISGANVLTF

size: many
V: TRBV7-3
CDR3: CASSLTSTGVQETQYF

size: many
V: TRBV25-1
CDR3: CASSEPRTGVTEAFF

size: medium-sized
V: TRBV4-3
CDR3: CASSQDFFSGANVLTF

size: -
V: TRBV7-9
CDR3: CASSSPPEEETQYF

size: many
V: TRBV20-1
CDR3: CSARSWFF

size: many
V: TRBV9
CDR3: CASSVEGGTGTEAFF

size: few
V: TRBV4-3
CDR3: CASSQEPRGYGYTF

size: many
V: TRBV9
CDR3: CASSGTGATQETQYF

size: few
V: TRBV29-1
CDR3: CSVVYSQETQYF

size: -
V: TRBV12-3/TRBV12-4
CDR3: CASSFGQALSEQYF

size: few
V: TRBV5-6
CDR3: CASSTSGTGGEQYF

size: few
V: TRBV9
CDR3: CASSQEQGIDEQYF

size: many
V: TRBV5-1
CDR3: CASSLDSYNSPLHF

size: many
V: TRBV15
CDR3: CATSRVFEGETQYF

size: many
V: TRBV15
CDR3: CATAGMSSGNTIYF

size: many
V: TRBV20-1
CDR3: CSARDYGGGGEAFF

size: few
V: TRBV6-2/TRBV6-3
CDR3: CASSQTGLAFYEQYF

size: -
V: TRBV10-3
CDR3: CAISVTGATYEKLFF

size: -
V: TRBV7-3
CDR3: CASSQDGTGTASSYEQYF

size: -
V: TRBV2
CDR3: CASSVNQGILEETQYF

size: few
V: TRBV27
CDR3: CASGLRHEQYF

size: many
V: TRBV25-1
CDR3: CASSEQSSGANVLTF

size: many
V: TRBV2
CDR3: CASSAGLLSNQPQHF

size: -
V: TRBV25-1
CDR3: CASSLGLGTQHF

size: many
V: TRBV10-3
CDR3: CAISRGETEAFF

size: -
V: TRBV7-8
CDR3: CASSRTAGRRDEKLFF

size: many
V: TRBV19
CDR3: CASSMYSDGNQPQHF

size: once
V: TRBV7-9
CDR3: CASSQDRGGIMNTEAFF

size: many
V: TRBV5-1
CDR3: CASSPGAANTGELFF

size: many
V: TRBV11-1
CDR3: CASSRTTSGRRYEQYF

size: many
V: TRBV9
CDR3: CASSAESETQYF

size: many
V: TRBV5-1
CDR3: CASSRQGASNQPQHF

size: -
V: TRBV7-2
CDR3: CASSRRTSIGETQYF

size: few
V: TRBV2
CDR3: CASSDPGTAHYEQYF

size: many
V: TRBV10-3
CDR3: CAISEQDYGYTF

size: -
V: TRBV25-1
CDR3: CASEGVKAGSTDTQYF

size: many
V: TRBV20-1
CDR3: CSARVPGMDSPLHF

size: many
V: TRBV4-3
CDR3: CASSQGVYGYTEAFF

size: many
V: TRBV9
CDR3: CASSVEGSGGELFF

size: few
V: TRBV27
CDR3: CASSYGADRAYEQYF

size: many
V: TRBV7-9
CDR3: CASVFPNTEAFF

size: -
V: TRBV19
CDR3: CASRGVGSGVSNQPQHF